One sample yielded the 17 T cell receptor beta chains listed below, sequenced in a study of OX40 agonist ivuxolimab in advanced cancers. The assay was immunoSEQ multiplex PCR, and TCRdb's table has in-frame clones only and misses some. The table includes some 83,000 clones, about 89% detected once. This material consisted of CD4+ or CD8+ T cells sorted from blood, taken in a trial of the OX40 agonist ivuxolimab. The receptor source for this set is an adult with an advanced solid tumor such as melanoma, head and neck, liver or kidney cancer.

J is TRBJ2-3 and V is TRBV30, with 10 bases matching TRBD2. J was trimmed by 3 bases and V by 8 bases; bases with no gene match: 8. The CDR3 spans 14 residues. The germline CDR1 and CDR2 sequences are GTSNPN and SVGIG (reference sequence). CDR3 DNA: TGTGCCCGTGGGACTAGCGTGAAGACAGATACGCAGTATTTT. Translated: CARGTSVKTDTQYF.

V gene TRBV6-5 combines with J gene TRBJ2-1; the match to TRBD1 covers 8 bases. CDR1 and CDR2 from the germline V gene are MNHEY and SVGAGI. J gave up 9 bases and V 2 bases, and 3 bases lay outside the gene matches. CDR3 length: 13 residues. The CDR3: CASSYGTGTEQFF. DNA of the CDR3: TGTGCCAGCAGTTACGGGACAGGCACTGAGCAGTTCTTC.

V gene TRBV30 combines with J gene TRBJ2-1, with D perhaps matching TRBD2 (5 bases). The CDR3 length is 13 residues. Germline assignment: CDR1 GTSNPN and CDR2 SVGIG (reference sequence). Trimming took 5 bases from V and 7 from J, leaving 15 bases between them. The CDR3 DNA reads TGTGCCTGGGAGGGCGGGCTCACAAATGAGCAGTTCTTC. Protein sequence: CAWEGGLTNEQFF. Filled out from reference TRBV30 and TRBJ2-1, the complete variable domain reads SQTIHQWPATLVQPVGSPLSLECTVEGTSNPNLYWYRQAAGRGLQLLFYSVGIGQISSEVPQNLSASRPQDRQFILSSKKLLLSDSGFYLCAWEGGLTNEQFFGPGTRLTVL.

A remark on this clone: This CDR3 is also generated by other DNA sequences in the sample. This chain links TRBV28 with TRBJ1-3; D may be TRBD1 (5 bases). This CDR3 has 14 residues. Germline assignment: CDR1 MDHEN and CDR2 SYDVKM. The V and J ends lost 2 bases and 0 bases respectively, with 5 bases between them. The DNA of the CDR3 is TGTGCCAGCAGTTTAACAGGCTCTGGAAACACCATATATTTT. Translation: CASSLTGSGNTIYF.

The genes are TRBV30 and TRBJ2-1, with 8 bases matching TRBD2. V gave up 2 bases and J gave up 14 bases; unmatched junction bases: 5. This CDR3 spans 11 amino acids. Germline V gene lookup returns CDR1 GTSNPN and CDR2 SVGIG (reference sequence). The CDR3 loop is CAWSPGLEEFF. The CDR3 DNA follows: TGTGCCTGGAGTCCGGGACTAGAAGAGTTCTTC.

This clone was counted a single time. The chain couples TRBV25-1 to TRBJ1-5; D is undetermined. CDR3 size: 13 residues. The V end was cut by 1 base, the J end by 5 bases, with 6 bases between. CDR1 MGHDK and CDR2 SYGVNS come from the germline V gene. CDR3 sequence (DNA): TGTGCCAGCAGTGAATTTGGAGATCAGCCCCAGCATTTT. Encoded protein: CASSEFGDQPQHF.

This clone was observed once. The chain couples TRBV5-6 to TRBJ1-6; D ambiguous. Germline V gives CDR1 SGHDT, CDR2 YYEEEE. V gave up 1 base and J gave up 2 bases, with 7 bases separating them. This CDR3 spans 15 amino acids. The CDR3 DNA reads as TGTGCCAGCAGCTTGCTGGACGCCTATAATTCACCCCTCCACTTT. This encodes CASSLLDAYNSPLHF.

The chain couples TRBV9 to TRBJ2-1; D is tentatively TRBD1 or TRBD2 (6 bases each). The V gene lost 3 bases and the J gene lost 4 bases, with 8 bases spanning the gap. The CDR3 runs 13 residues. Germline CDR1 SGDLS, CDR2 YYNGEE. The CDR3 protein is CASSEGGYNEQFF. The CDR3, as DNA: TGTGCCAGCAGCGAGGGGGGATACAATGAGCAGTTCTTC.

This clone was seen just once. V usage is TRBV30 and J usage is TRBJ2-7; D is perhaps TRBD2 (5 bases). CDR1 GTSNPN and CDR2 SVGIG come from the germline V gene (reference sequence). This CDR3 region has 13 residues. Deletions cut 5 bases from V and 1 base from J, with 12 bases between. The CDR3 here is CAWGRRESYEQYV. DNA of the CDR3: TGTGCCTGGGGCCGCCGGGAATCCTACGAGCAGTACGTC.

This rearrangement joins TRBV27 to TRBJ2-1; unclear D gene. With 9 bases removed from V and 9 bases from J, the gap between germline ends came to 21 bases. CDR3 length equals 14 residues. Per germline, CDR1 MNHEY and CDR2 SMNVEV (reference sequence). For the CDR3, the DNA is TGTGCCAGTTGCGACCAGCTTGACACTGGTGAGCAGTTCTTC. Protein product: CASCDQLDTGEQFF.

The genes are TRBV7-9 and TRBJ2-7; D remains ambiguous. V was trimmed by 4 bases and J by 2 bases, leaving 3 bases between them. The CDR3 totals 11 residues. The V gene's germline CDR1 is SEHNR and CDR2 FQNEAQ (reference sequence). In DNA form, the CDR3 reads TGTGCCAGCAGCTATACCTACGAGCAGTACTTC. Amino acids: CASSYTYEQYF.

The chain joins TRBV27 to TRBJ2-2, with 11 bases that match TRBD1. Germline CDR1 reads MNHEY; CDR2 reads SMNVEV (reference sequence). The junction had 14 bases not matched to a gene; V was cut back by 7 bases and J by 13 bases. The CDR3 length is 15 residues. CDR3: CASTWGTGGVGGLFF. The DNA of the CDR3 is TGTGCCAGCACCTGGGGGACAGGGGGTGTAGGTGGGCTGTTTTTT.

The chain links TRBV30 to TRBJ1-5; 8 bases align to TRBD1. Germline CDR1 is GTSNPN and CDR2 is SVGIG (reference sequence). Trimming cost V 8 bases and J 7 bases; bases outside gene matches: 10. CDR3 length equals 13 residues. The CDR3 DNA reads as TGTGCCGGCTCCGGACAGGGCGGCCAGCCCCAGCATTTT. Amino acid sequence: CAGSGQGGQPQHF.

The rearrangement joins TRBV27 to TRBJ2-2, with D maybe TRBD2 (5 bases). This CDR3 has 13 residues. Germline-derived CDR1 and CDR2 are MNHEY and SMNVEV (reference sequence). Trimming cost V 8 bases and J 0 bases, with 7 bases left between them. The chain's CDR3 is CASSGTNTGELFF. The CDR3 DNA is TGTGCCAGCTCCGGGACGAACACCGGGGAGCTGTTTTTT.

This rearrangement joins TRBV7-2 to TRBJ2-3; D possibly matches TRBD1 or TRBD2 (5 bases each). Germline values: CDR1 SGHTA, CDR2 FQGNSA. The CDR3 is 14 amino acids. Deletions cut 7 bases from V and 2 bases from J, with 13 bases between. CDR3 sequence reads: CASNPRGDTDTQYF. DNA of the CDR3: TGTGCCAGCAACCCAAGAGGGGACACAGATACGCAGTATTTT.

CDR3 region: CAWHGQGILGLYF. DNA of the CDR3: TGTGCCTGGCATGGACAGGGAATTCTGGGTCTGTACTTC. The rearrangement joins TRBV30 to TRBJ2-7, with 8 positions matching TRBD1. Per germline, CDR1 GTSNPN and CDR2 SVGIG (reference sequence). The V and J ends lost 5 bases and 12 bases, in that order; junction bases with no gene match: 15. The CDR3 is 13 amino acids. The full variable domain, its missing parts supplied by reference TRBV30 and TRBJ2-7, is SQTIHQWPATLVQPVGSPLSLECTVEGTSNPNLYWYRQAAGRGLQLLFYSVGIGQISSEVPQNLSASRPQDRQFILSSKKLLLSDSGFYLCAWHGQGILGLYFGPGTRLTVT.

The rearrangement joins TRBV6-6 to TRBJ1-6; no reliable D call. V was clipped by 0 bases and J by 9 bases, with 6 bases between them. The CDR3 is 13 residues long. Germline CDR1 and CDR2: MNHNY and SVGAGI (reference sequence). DNA for the CDR3: TGTGCCAGCAGTTACTCGAAGGGTTCACCCCTCCACTTT. Its translation: CASSYSKGSPLHF.